The entry below describes one TCR beta chain. The CDR3 consists of 14 residues. V lost 3 bases and J 0 bases, leaving 8 bases between the germline ends. Germline V gene lookup returns CDR1 SGHTA and CDR2 FQGNSA. The PCR made use of 60 Vbeta and 13 Jbeta primers. Sequencing was performed with immunoSEQ multiplex PCR; in TCRdb, only in-frame clones are kept and a portion is missing. This sample has some 130,000 clones, with about 86% found just once. This entry belongs to a study of cytomegalovirus exposure and HLA in healthy donors. The chain carries TRBV7-2 and TRBJ2-5; D unresolved. This clonotype was obtained from a man between 18 and 29 years old in good health and CMV-seronegative. The material sequenced was PBMCs. CDR3 region: CASSLGIHQETQYF. CDR3 sequence (DNA): TGTGCCAGCAGCTTGGGCATCCACCAAGAGACCCAGTACTTC. The complete variable domain, with remaining parts taken from reference TRBV7-2 and TRBJ2-5, reads GAGVSQSPSNKVTEKGKDVELRCDPISGHTALYWYRQSLGQGLEFLIYFQGNSAPDKSGLPSDRFSAERTGGSVSTLTIQRTQQEDSAVYLCASSLGIHQETQYFGPGTRLLVL.